This T cell receptor beta chain derives from a study of memory CD4+ T cells and cytomegalovirus serostatus. Findings and limits, study-wide: CD4+ memory repertoires contained about 40% of the roughly 150 reported CMV TCRbeta sequences.

As for this clone: Its antigen is unknown.

The sort gate was single viable CD3+CD4+CD8-CD45RO+ cells for memory CD4+ T cells. V was pared by 4 bases and J by 4 bases, with 13 bases between. The germline CDR1 and CDR2 sequences are MGHDK and SYGVNS. This CDR3 spans 14 amino acids. Measured with immunoSEQ multiplex PCR; TCRdb has only the in-frame clones, and not every one. The table has 60,000 or so clones, around 82% seen once. Sequencing was performed on memory CD4+ T cells from blood. The V gene is TRBV25-1, the J gene TRBJ1-2; D remains unclear. The sequence was collected from an adult in good health and CMV-seronegative. Some clones in this sample may be carry-over from other donors' samples. As DNA, the CDR3 is TGTGCCAGCAGTGCGGCCGGTCTGTTCTATGGCTACACCTTC. The encoded protein is CASSAAGLFYGYTF.